This TCR beta chain was sequenced in a study of shared T cell receptors in the human thymus. Sequencing used immunoSEQ multiplex PCR; TCRdb keeps in-frame clones, though not all of them. The table includes roughly 410,000 clones, 95% detected once. Germline values: CDR1 MGHDK, CDR2 SYGVNS. V was trimmed by 4 bases and J by 0 bases, leaving 12 bases between them. CDR3 size: 15 residues. The sequence derives from a human donor. J is TRBJ2-5 and V is TRBV25-1; tentatively, D is TRBD1 (6 bases). Sequencing was carried out using thymocytes. The DNA of the CDR3 is TGTGCCAGCAGTGGCCGGACAGAGTACCAAGAGACCCAGTACTTC. Amino acid sequence: CASSGRTEYQETQYF.